The 15 T cell receptor beta chains given below trace back to one sample, sequenced in a study of CD8 T cells in Susac syndrome. A quantity of roughly 0.5 to 1 ug RNA underwent reverse transcription using random hexamers. TCRdb reanalysed the immunoSEQ multiplex PCR reads using MiXCR and keeps one entry per CDR3 protein. The sample consists of tens of thousands of distinct CDR3 sequences, 95% to 97% of them appearing once. The specimen was CD8+ T cells from PBMCs. The receptors here all came from a human donor with Susac syndrome.

This chain connects TRBV18 to TRBJ1-1; D unresolved. The CDR3 spans 15 residues. Per the germline V gene, CDR1 is KGHSH and CDR2 is LQKENI. The V gene lost 3 bases and the J gene lost 3 bases, with 14 bases spanning the gap. The CDR3 DNA reads as TGTGCCAGCTCACCCTCCGCTGATATGTACACTGAAGCTTTCTTT. It codes for CASSPSADMYTEAFF.

The genes are TRBV9 and TRBJ2-3, with TRBD1 matching 7 bases. Germline V CDR1 and CDR2: SGDLS, YYNGEE. This CDR3 is 15 amino acids long. V shed 2 bases, J shed 4 bases, and the junction held 7 bases outside the gene matches. The CDR3 loop is CASSVLDQGADTQYF. In DNA, the CDR3 is TGTGCCAGCAGCGTCCTAGACCAGGGGGCAGATACGCAGTATTTT.

The chain has TRBV5-1 and TRBJ2-5, with no clear D. The ends were cut back, 4 bases at V and 7 bases at J, with 14 bases in the middle. The CDR3 is made up of 13 amino acids. The germline CDR1 and CDR2 sequences are SGHRS and YFSETQ. CDR3 protein: CASSPLPAGTQYF. DNA for the CDR3: TGCGCCAGCAGCCCCCTCCCCGCAGGGACCCAGTACTTC.

This chain uses TRBV15 with TRBJ2-7; 9 nucleotides align to TRBD1. V shed 8 bases and J 2 bases; nucleotides not matched to a gene: 4. This CDR3 spans 13 amino acids. Germline lookup yields CDR1 LNHNV and CDR2 YYDKDF (reference sequence). DNA of the CDR3: TGTGCCACCGGGACAGGGATCCCCTACGAGCAGTACTTC. It is translated as CATGTGIPYEQYF. The variable domain in full, with the rest retrieved from reference TRBV15 and TRBJ2-7, is DAMVIQNPRYQVTQFGKPVTLSCSQTLNHNVMYWYQQKSSQAPKLLFHYYDKDFNNEADTPDNFQSRRPNTSFCFLDIRSPGLGDTAMYLCATGTGIPYEQYFGPGTRLTVT.

This rearrangement joins TRBV20-1 to TRBJ2-7; perhaps TRBD1 as D (6 bases). Trimming left V 0 bases short and J 0 bases short, with 12 bases between. The CDR3 is 15 residues long. The germline CDR1 and CDR2 sequences are DFQATT and SNEGSKA (reference sequence). The CDR3 protein is CSAREAQGNSYEQYF. CDR3 bases: TGCAGTGCTAGAGAGGCCCAGGGGAACTCCTACGAGCAGTACTTC.

The J gene is TRBJ2-7, the V gene TRBV9; 7 bases are a match to TRBD2. This CDR3 comprises 13 residues. Trimming cost V 2 bases and J 3 bases; bases outside gene matches: 2. Germline V gene sequence: CDR1 SGDLS, CDR2 YYNGEE. The CDR3 reads CASSVGGDYEQYF. Here the CDR3 DNA reads TGTGCCAGCAGCGTGGGGGGGGACTACGAGCAGTACTTC.

This clonotype was counted a single time. The gene calls are TRBV20-1 and TRBJ2-2; D unresolved. The CDR3 contains 12 residues. Germline V gene lookup returns CDR1 DFQATT and CDR2 SNEGSKA (reference sequence). V gave up 1 base and J gave up 6 bases, with 6 bases separating them. The CDR3 coding sequence is TGCAGTGCTAGAGCAAGGGCCGGGGAGCTGTTTTTT. This encodes CSARARAGELFF.

This chain links TRBV9 with TRBJ2-3, with D uncertain. The length of the CDR3 is 16 residues. V lost 4 bases and J lost 0, with 15 bases in between. Germline CDR1 and CDR2: SGDLS and YYNGEE. The CDR3 loop is CASSPTTGPSTDTQYF. The CDR3 DNA reads TGTGCCAGCAGCCCCACTACTGGGCCTAGCACAGATACGCAGTATTTT.

The rearrangement joins TRBV27 to TRBJ2-7, with 7 bases fitting TRBD2. Germline loops: CDR1 MNHEY, CDR2 SMNVEV (reference sequence). There are 14 residues in the CDR3. V lost 6 bases to trimming and J lost 0 bases; unmatched junction nucleotides: 5. The CDR3 sequence: CASSPGGSSYEQYF. The CDR3 DNA is TGTGCCAGCAGCCCCGGGGGGAGCTCCTACGAGCAGTACTTC.

The J gene is TRBJ2-5, the V gene TRBV24-1; D possibly uses TRBD1 or TRBD2 (5 bases each). The CDR3 runs 15 residues. Between the trimmed V and J ends, which lost 8 bases and 5 bases, there was a span of 20 bases. Germline assignment: CDR1 KGHDR and CDR2 SFDVKD. The chain's CDR3 is CATTGFEGQDETQYF. Here the CDR3 DNA reads TGTGCCACCACAGGGTTTGAGGGTCAGGACGAGACCCAGTACTTC.

Regarding this clonotype: Germline and junction disagree at one end, which may indicate a read error. The chain uses TRBV7-7 and TRBJ2-5, with D perhaps assigned TRBD1 or TRBD2 (5 bases each). Looked up from germline, CDR1 is SSHAT and CDR2 is FNYEAQ (reference sequence). The CDR3 extends over 14 amino acids. The CDR3 DNA sequence: TGTGCTAGCAGCTCGGGACCGTCTTTCGAGACCCAGTACTTC. It yields the protein CASSSGPSFETQYF.

The gene calls are TRBV4-2 and TRBJ1-2, with D tentatively TRBD1 (6 bases). Trimming removed 1 base at V and 10 bases at J, with 13 bases between. This CDR3 is built from 13 residues. Germline CDR1 LGHNA, CDR2 YNFKEQ. The CDR3: CASSQGVGGNYTF. For the CDR3, the DNA is TGTGCCAGCAGCCAAGGGGTAGGGGGTAACTACACCTTC.

V usage is TRBV4-2 and J usage is TRBJ2-2; TRBD2 matches at 10 bases. V shed 5 bases, J shed 1 base, and the junction held 4 bases outside the gene matches. Germline V lookup: CDR1 LGHNA, CDR2 YNFKEQ. This CDR3 comprises 16 residues. CDR3 DNA: TGTGCCAGCAGCTGGAGCGGGGGGGAGAACACCGGGGAGCTGTTTTTT. Translating gives CASSWSGGENTGELFF.

This chain uses TRBV9 with TRBJ2-7; 9 bases fit TRBD1. The J segment lost 5 bases and the V segment lost 4 bases, leaving 7 bases of the junction unmatched. CDR1 and CDR2 from the germline V gene are SGDLS and YYNGEE. The CDR3 consists of 14 residues. CDR3 sequence reads: CASSLQGASNEQYF. CDR3 in DNA: TGTGCCAGCAGCCTACAGGGGGCGAGTAACGAGCAGTACTTC.

The chain recombines TRBV5-1 with TRBJ2-6; TRBD1 agrees at 9 bases. Trimming at V came to 2 bases and at J to 0 bases, leaving 9 bases not matched to a gene. CDR3 size: 19 residues. CDR1 and CDR2 from the germline V gene are SGHRS and YFSETQ. The CDR3 DNA follows: TGCGCCAGCAGCTTCGAAGGGACAGGGACCCTCTCTGGGGCCAACGTCCTGACTTTC. It specifies CASSFEGTGTLSGANVLTF.